The 26 T cell receptor beta chains given below trace back to one sample, sequenced in a study of shared clonotypes between healthy human individuals (dated by TCRdb to 2018 to 2020). The method was the immunoSEQ multiplex PCR assay. Imported from immuneACCESS, the table was reduced by TCRdb to in-frame sequences with V and J called. These copies leave out some clones; in studies compared against another copy, an unresolved V gene accounts for under half, and the cause of the remainder is not known. The sample table holds 2,100,000 or so clones, of which approximately 96% were seen once. Around 0.13% of the sample is taken by the ten largest. Sequencing used naive CD4+ T cells sorted from blood. The intended sense of this specimen's cell subset or site label: CD45RA+ positively selected. The receptor source for this set is a man between 18 and 29 years old in good health.

The chain employs TRBV6-1 and TRBJ1-2; 9 bases agree with TRBD1. V trimming: 7 bases; J trimming: 4 bases; junction bases outside the gene matches: 7. The CDR3 runs 14 residues. Germline-derived CDR1 and CDR2 are MNHNS and SASEGT. This CDR3 is CASTRTGEGYGYTF. In DNA form, the CDR3 reads TGTGCCAGCACCCGGACAGGGGAGGGCTATGGCTACACCTTC.

This clone was seen a single time. The chain is built from TRBV9 and TRBJ2-2, with 7 positions matching TRBD1. This CDR3 is 18 amino acids long. The ends lost 2 bases at V and 6 bases at J; junction bases unmatched: 16. From germline, CDR1 is SGDLS and CDR2 YYNGEE. The CDR3 is CASSVGSGQTRRAGELFF. In DNA, the CDR3 is TGTGCCAGCAGCGTTGGGTCGGGACAGACGCGACGGGCCGGGGAGCTGTTTTTT.

The chain carries TRBV4-1 and TRBJ2-1; TRBD2 agrees at 11 bases. After removal of 2 bases from V and 6 bases from J, the junction contained 3 bases not matched to a gene. Germline V gene sequence: CDR1 MGHRA, CDR2 YSYEKL. This CDR3 comprises 15 residues. CDR3 in DNA: TGCGCCAGCAGCCAACTAGGACTAGCGGGCAATGAGCAGTTCTTC. This encodes CASSQLGLAGNEQFF.

V usage is TRBV7-3 and J usage is TRBJ2-1; 9 bases fit TRBD2. CDR3 length equals 14 residues. Germline values: CDR1 SGHTA, CDR2 FQGTGA. J was trimmed by 6 bases and V by 5 bases; bases with no gene match: 5. The CDR3 coding sequence is TGTGCCAGCAGCACGGGACTAGCTGGCAATGAGCAGTTCTTC. This translates into CASSTGLAGNEQFF.

V usage is TRBV6-1 and J usage is TRBJ1-6; no firm D call. The germline gives CDR1 MNHNS, CDR2 SASEGT. CDR3 length equals 14 residues. V was trimmed by 4 bases and J by 6 bases, leaving 10 bases between them. CDR3 sequence: CASSVAERNSPLHF. CDR3 coding DNA: TGTGCCAGCAGTGTGGCCGAGCGTAATTCACCCCTCCACTTT.

This chain connects TRBV29-1 to TRBJ2-7; 10 bases are a match to TRBD1. V shed 4 bases, J shed 5 bases, and the junction held 8 bases outside the gene matches. This CDR3 has 14 residues. Germline CDR1 reads SQVTM; CDR2 reads ANQGSEA. The CDR3 is CSVVGDRGTNEQYF. Written as DNA, the CDR3 is TGCAGCGTTGTAGGGGACAGGGGTACTAACGAGCAGTACTTC.

This clone was counted a single time. The genes are TRBV7-2 and TRBJ2-2, with 7 bases identical to TRBD2. V shed 4 bases and J 6 bases; nucleotides not matched to a gene: 5. The CDR3 is 14 amino acids. Germline V CDR1 and CDR2: SGHTA, FQGNSA. DNA for the CDR3: TGTGCCAGCAGCTATACTAGCGTCGCCGGGGAGCTGTTTTTT. It translates to CASSYTSVAGELFF.

This clone showed up just once. V gene TRBV18 combines with J gene TRBJ2-7; 8 bases are shared with TRBD2. Losses at the gene ends were 6 bases for V and 0 bases for J; bases not matched to a gene: 7. Germline CDR1 reads KGHSH; CDR2 reads LQKENI. The CDR3 spans 15 residues. CDR3 DNA sequence: TGTGCCAGCTCTCAAGCGGGGGCGAGCTCCTACGAGCAGTACTTC. Amino acids: CASSQAGASSYEQYF.

This rearrangement joins TRBV30 to TRBJ2-7, with a tentative D call TRBD1 (8 bases). Germline values: CDR1 GTSNPN, CDR2 SVGIG (reference sequence). V shed 2 bases and J shed 5 bases, with 16 bases lying between them. The CDR3 has 14 residues. The CDR3 sequence: CAWSRTTGGDEQYF. The CDR3 region has the DNA TGTGCCTGGAGTAGGACAACAGGGGGGGACGAGCAGTACTTC.

As for this clone: Other DNA sequences in this specimen translate into the identical CDR3. V is TRBV30 and J is TRBJ2-6; 7 bases align to TRBD1. CDR1 and CDR2 (germline): GTSNPN, SVGIG (reference sequence). The CDR3 contains 15 residues. J gave up 2 bases and V 0 bases, and 1 base lay outside the gene matches. As DNA, the CDR3 is TGTGCCTGGAGTGTAGGGGGCGCTGGGGCCAACGTCCTGACTTTC. It specifies CAWSVGGAGANVLTF. Together with reference TRBV30 and TRBJ2-6, the CDR3 gives the full variable domain: SQTIHQWPATLVQPVGSPLSLECTVEGTSNPNLYWYRQAAGRGLQLLFYSVGIGQISSEVPQNLSASRPQDRQFILSSKKLLLSDSGFYLCAWSVGGAGANVLTFGAGSRLTVL.

The chain carries TRBV9 and TRBJ1-5; 8 bases are a match to TRBD1. Germline CDR1 is SGDLS and CDR2 is YYNGEE. There are 15 residues in the CDR3. After removal of 3 bases from V and 4 bases from J, the junction contained 6 bases not matched to a gene. CDR3: CASSADGQGNQPQHF. CDR3 nucleotide sequence: TGTGCCAGCAGCGCCGACGGACAGGGTAATCAGCCCCAGCATTTT.

The rearrangement joins TRBV6-6 to TRBJ1-2, with D possibly TRBD1 on 5 matching bases. Trimming shortened V by 8 bases and J by 3 bases, and 13 bases separated the two germline ends. Germline CDR1 is MNHNY and CDR2 is SVGAGI (reference sequence). This CDR3 has 13 residues. CDR3 sequence: CASRDPGDYGYTF. The CDR3 nucleotides are TGTGCCAGCCGGGACCCCGGGGACTATGGCTACACCTTC.

With respect to this clone: Other DNA sequences within the sample encode an identical CDR3. The chain recombines TRBV28 with TRBJ2-5, with D unclear. The V gene's germline CDR1 is MDHEN and CDR2 SYDVKM. Trimming cost V 6 bases and J 1 base, with 9 bases left between them. This CDR3 has 13 residues. The CDR3 reads CASSLRLQETQYF. CDR3 coding DNA: TGTGCCAGCAGCCTTCGGCTCCAAGAGACCCAGTACTTC.

The chain is built from TRBV28 and TRBJ2-7, with 11 bases aligning to TRBD1. The V and J ends lost 6 bases and 5 bases, in that order; junction bases with no gene match: 12. Germline CDR1 MDHEN, CDR2 SYDVKM. The CDR3 has 16 residues. CDR3 coding DNA: TGTGCCAGCAGCCTAACCTTCCGGACAGGGGGCGACGAGCAGTACTTC. Encoded protein: CASSLTFRTGGDEQYF.

The J gene is TRBJ1-2, the V gene TRBV5-1; TRBD1 is a possible D gene (5 bases). CDR3 length: 12 amino acids. Germline V gene data show CDR1 as SGHRS and CDR2 as YFSETQ. Trimming left V 4 bases short and J 6 bases short, with 10 bases between. The CDR3 loop is CASSVQGDGYTF. In DNA form, the CDR3 reads TGCGCCAGCAGCGTTCAGGGTGATGGCTACACCTTC.

With regard to this clone: The same CDR3 is also encoded by other DNA sequences in this sample. The chain employs TRBV29-1 and TRBJ2-7; 7 positions match TRBD1. The CDR3 loop spans 12 amino acids. The V gene end was trimmed by 0 bases and the J gene end by 6 bases; junction bases not matched to a gene: 2. Germline CDR1 reads SQVTM; CDR2 reads ANQGSEA. CDR3 coding DNA: TGCAGCGTTGAAGATCCAGGGGGCGAGCAGTACTTC. Protein product: CSVEDPGGEQYF.

The rearrangement joins TRBV6-5 to TRBJ1-1; D unresolved. Germline assignment: CDR1 MNHEY and CDR2 SVGAGI. The CDR3 is 14 residues long. The V and J ends lost 2 bases and 2 bases respectively, with 9 bases between them. The CDR3 region is CASSYEDANTEAFF. The CDR3 nucleotides are TGTGCCAGCAGTTACGAGGACGCAAACACTGAAGCTTTCTTT.

The chain has TRBV5-5 and TRBJ1-1; D is uncertain. The CDR3 is made up of 16 amino acids. Germline CDR1 SGHKS, CDR2 YYEKEE (reference sequence). Trimming shortened V by 7 bases and J by 2 bases, and 21 bases separated the two germline ends. The CDR3 here is CASELSSGGVNTEAFF. The CDR3 DNA reads as TGTGCCAGCGAGCTTAGCTCGGGTGGGGTTAACACTGAAGCTTTCTTT.

V gene TRBV18 combines with J gene TRBJ2-5, with a possible D match to TRBD1 (5 bases). CDR3 size: 15 residues. V lost 2 bases and J 4 bases, leaving 14 bases between the germline ends. The germline gives CDR1 KGHSH, CDR2 LQKENI. The DNA of the CDR3 is TGTGCCAGCTCACCAACCCGGACAACCGGAGAGACCCAGTACTTC. It specifies CASSPTRTTGETQYF.

The chain employs TRBV2 and TRBJ2-3, with TRBD2 matching over 9 bases. The CDR3 spans 15 residues. Germline V gene data show CDR1 as SNHLY and CDR2 as FYNNEI. With 7 bases clipped from V and 0 bases from J, the junction kept 5 bases outside the gene matches. The CDR3 DNA is TGTGCCAGCAAGCTAGCGGGGACAAGCACAGATACGCAGTATTTT. It codes for CASKLAGTSTDTQYF.

This chain links TRBV4-1 with TRBJ2-1; 11 bases line up with TRBD2. The germline V gene has CDR1 MGHRA and CDR2 YSYEKL. The CDR3 spans 15 residues. The trim removed 6 bases at V and 5 bases at J, leaving 6 bases unmatched. The CDR3 DNA follows: TGCGCCAGCAGGGCTAGCGGGGGGCCCCACAATGAGCAGTTCTTC. Its translation: CASRASGGPHNEQFF.

The chain employs TRBV30 and TRBJ2-1, with a weak D call TRBD2 (6 bases). Germline V CDR1 and CDR2: GTSNPN, SVGIG (reference sequence). Trimming shortened V by 0 bases and J by 3 bases, and 12 bases separated the two germline ends. CDR3 length equals 15 residues. CDR3 in amino acids: CAWSVKLAGYNEQFF. The CDR3 DNA reads TGTGCCTGGAGTGTAAAACTAGCCGGCTACAATGAGCAGTTCTTC.

The CDR3 nucleotides read TGTGCCAGTAGTATATGGCCTCCAACTAATGAAAAACTGTTTTTT. Translated: CASSIWPPTNEKLFF. The rearrangement uses TRBV19 and TRBJ1-4; D is ambiguous. Germline-derived CDR1 and CDR2 are LNHDA and SQIVND (reference sequence). Trimming removed 2 bases at V and 0 bases at J, with 7 bases between. This CDR3 has 15 amino acids.

The V gene is TRBV7-9, the J gene TRBJ2-2; unclear D gene. Per germline, CDR1 SEHNR and CDR2 FQNEAQ (reference sequence). The V and J ends lost 1 base and 4 bases respectively, with 7 bases between them. There are 14 residues in the CDR3. The CDR3 here is CASSLEASTGELFF. The CDR3 nucleotides are TGTGCCAGCAGCTTAGAAGCCAGCACCGGGGAGCTGTTTTTT.

Remarks on this clone: Other DNA sequences within the sample encode an identical CDR3. The rearrangement joins TRBV5-1 to TRBJ1-5; no reliable D call. Germline V gene data show CDR1 as SGHRS and CDR2 as YFSETQ. The CDR3 sequence is 15 residues long. The V end lost 0 bases, the J end lost 0 bases, and 7 bases lay between the germline ends. In nucleotides, the CDR3 is TGCGCCAGCAGCTTGGGAGACTATAGCAATCAGCCCCAGCATTTT. It encodes CASSLGDYSNQPQHF. The complete variable domain, with remaining parts taken from reference TRBV5-1 and TRBJ1-5, reads KAGVTQTPRYLIKTRGQQVTLSCSPISGHRSVSWYQQTPGQGLQFLFEYFSETQRNKGNFPGRFSGRQFSNSRSEMNVSTLELGDSALYLCASSLGDYSNQPQHFGDGTRLSIL.

Comments on this clone: This CDR3 is also generated by other DNA sequences in the sample. This chain joins TRBV5-1 and TRBJ1-4, with 8 bases aligning to TRBD1. The CDR3 is made up of 15 amino acids. Germline CDR1 is SGHRS and CDR2 is YFSETQ. With V trimmed by 0 bases and J by 8 bases, 6 bases remained unmatched. The CDR3 DNA reads TGCGCCAGCAGCTTGGGGCAGGGGGCTCGGGAAAAACTGTTTTTT. This codes for CASSLGQGAREKLFF.